Listed below are T cell receptor beta chains from one sample, sequenced in a study of cytomegalovirus exposure and HLA in healthy donors. Sequencing was performed with immunoSEQ multiplex PCR; in TCRdb, only in-frame clones are kept and a portion is missing. The table records 82,000 or so clones, 95% of them present only once. Sequencing was done on a sample of PBMCs. These receptors all come from a woman aged 18-35 years in good health and CMV-seronegative. The CDR3 runs from the conserved cysteine through the conserved F or W. D genes are given only for firm matches. Size tells how often a clone was seen (once, few, many) or the class of an expanded clone, and some rows leave it out.

TRBD1 | TRBJ1-4 | TRBV27 | NA | CASMDRARGEKLFF | TGTGCCAGCATGGACAGGGCTCGGGGTGAAAAACTGTTTTTT
TRBD1 | TRBJ2-5 | TRBV10-3 | NA | CAISARQGKETQYF | TGTGCCATCAGTGCCCGACAGGGAAAGGAGACCCAGTACTTC
TRBD1 | TRBJ2-1 | TRBV19 | NA | CASSWDRGVREQFF | TGTGCCAGTAGTTGGGACAGGGGGGTGAGGGAGCAGTTCTTC
NA | TRBJ2-1 | TRBV4-3 | NA | CASSQGLGYNEQFF | TGCGCCAGCAGCCAAGGACTTGGCTACAATGAGCAGTTCTTC
TRBD1 | TRBJ2-7 | TRBV6-5 | NA | CASKMDRGDEQYF | TGTGCCAGCAAAATGGACAGGGGGGACGAGCAGTACTTC
TRBD2 | TRBJ2-3 | TRBV18 | NA | CASSLGLAGRGDTQYF | TGTGCCAGCTCACTGGGACTAGCGGGTCGCGGGGATACGCAGTATTTT
NA | TRBJ2-7 | TRBV6-5 | once | CASTDYRSYEQYF | TGTGCCAGCACCGACTACCGCTCCTACGAGCAGTACTTC
TRBD2 | TRBJ2-1 | TRBV10-1 | once | CASAQGLAGGPRNEQFF | TGCGCCAGCGCCCAGGGACTAGCGGGGGGGCCTAGAAATGAGCAGTTCTTC
TRBD2 | TRBJ2-2 | TRBV9 | NA | CASSVGLAGENIGELFF | TGTGCCAGCAGCGTAGGGCTAGCGGGAGAGAATATCGGGGAGCTGTTTTTT
TRBD1 | TRBJ1-1 | TRBV2 | NA | CASSEGPRGFF | TGTGCCAGCAGTGAAGGCCCCAGGGGGTTCTTT
TRBD2 | TRBJ2-7 | TRBV2 | NA | CASSEGSSGGAGEQYF | TGTGCCAGCAGTGAAGGATCTAGCGGGGGAGCAGGGGAGCAGTACTTC
NA | TRBJ2-7 | TRBV7-2 | NA | CASSSEWRREQYF | TGTGCCAGCAGCTCGGAGTGGCGGCGCGAGCAGTACTTC
NA | TRBJ1-3 | TRBV27 | NA | CASSGGISGNTIYF | TGTGCCAGTAGCGGGGGAATCTCTGGAAACACCATATATTTT
TRBD2 | TRBJ2-7 | TRBV28 | NA | CASTPLGVAGYSYEQYF | TGTGCCAGCACCCCGCTTGGAGTAGCGGGATACTCCTACGAGCAGTACTTC
NA | TRBJ1-3 | TRBV2 | NA | CASILSLYSGNTIYF | TGTGCCAGCATTCTGAGCCTTTACTCTGGAAACACCATATATTTT
TRBD2 | TRBJ2-1 | TRBV7-2 | NA | CASSEQLAGERQFF | TGTGCCAGCAGCGAACAACTAGCGGGGGAGCGGCAGTTCTTC
TRBD2 | TRBJ2-1 | TRBV10-1 | NA | CASSNSGGYNEQFF | TGCGCCAGCTCAAATAGCGGGGGATACAATGAGCAGTTCTTC
NA | TRBJ1-5 | TRBV25-1 | once | CASSEWGEINQPQHF | TGTGCCAGCAGTGAATGGGGGGAGATCAATCAGCCCCAGCATTTT
NA | TRBJ1-1 | TRBV6-5 | NA | CASSYEEGTNTEAFF | TGTGCCAGCAGTTACGAGGAGGGGACGAACACTGAAGCTTTCTTT
NA | TRBJ2-1 | TRBV5-1 | NA | CASSLALQGKGGVTYNEQFF | TGCGCCAGCAGCTTGGCCCTACAGGGTAAGGGGGGGGTTACCTACAATGAGCAGTTCTTC
NA | TRBJ1-5 | TRBV9 | few | CASSVARQANQPQHF | TGTGCCAGCAGCGTAGCTCGACAGGCGAATCAGCCCCAGCATTTT
NA | TRBJ2-5 | TRBV10-3 | NA | CAISDSAQETQYF | TGTGCCATCAGTGACAGTGCCCAAGAGACCCAGTACTTC
NA | TRBJ2-7 | TRBV7-9 | once | CASTGGGAYSREQYF | TGTGCCAGCACCGGAGGGGGGGCCTACTCTAGGGAGCAGTACTTC
NA | TRBJ2-5 | TRBV5-5 | NA | CASSNRRQQETQYF | TGTGCCAGCAGTAATAGACGACAACAAGAGACCCAGTACTTC
NA | TRBJ1-1 | TRBV2 | NA | CASSEHMNTEAFF | TGTGCCAGCAGTGAGCACATGAACACTGAAGCTTTCTTT
TRBD2 | TRBJ2-1 | TRBV27 | NA | CASSLLAGGANEQFF | TGTGCCAGCAGTTTGCTCGCGGGAGGGGCCAATGAGCAGTTCTTC
TRBD2 | TRBJ2-7 | TRBV2 | NA | CASSETTGLASGQYF | TGTGCCAGCAGTGAAACGACGGGACTAGCCTCGGGGCAGTACTTC
NA | TRBJ1-6 | TRBV15 | NA | CATSRGPPTANSPLHF | TGTGCCACCAGCAGAGGTCCTCCGACTGCGAATTCACCCCTCCACTTT
NA | TRBJ2-7 | TRBV28 | few | CAIMAGGDYEQYF | TGTGCCATCATGGCCGGGGGTGACTACGAGCAGTACTTC
NA | TRBJ1-3 | TRBV18 | NA | CASSPSLGAGNTIYF | TGTGCCAGCTCACCATCCTTAGGGGCCGGAAACACCATATATTTT
TRBD1 | TRBJ1-1 | TRBV4-3 | NA | CASSQDRGLSEAFF | TGCGCCAGCAGCCAGGACAGGGGGCTGTCAGAAGCTTTCTTT
NA | TRBJ2-7 | TRBV27 | NA | CASSFVAARGSYEQYF | TGTGCCAGCAGTTTCGTAGCGGCCCGGGGCTCCTACGAGCAGTACTTC
TRBD2 | TRBJ2-1 | TRBV4-3 | NA | CASSQATSPEQFF | TGCGCCAGCAGCCAAGCGACTAGCCCTGAGCAGTTCTTC
NA | TRBJ2-6 | TRBV5-1 | NA | CASSFTSSGANVLTF | TGCGCCAGCAGCTTCACAAGTTCTGGGGCCAACGTCCTGACTTTC
TRBD2 | TRBJ2-1 | TRBV11-2 | NA | CASWGGSLNNEQFF | TGTGCCAGCTGGGGCGGGAGCTTGAACAATGAGCAGTTCTTC
TRBD1 | TRBJ1-1 | TRBV5-1 | once | CASSLASQGVTEAFF | TGCGCCAGCAGCTTGGCCAGTCAGGGGGTGACTGAAGCTTTCTTT
TRBD1 | TRBJ1-1 | TRBV6-1 | NA | CASSERGQGAPLGTEAFF | TGTGCCAGCAGTGAACGAGGACAGGGGGCCCCGCTTGGTACTGAAGCTTTCTTT
TRBD2 | TRBJ2-5 | TRBV14 | NA | CASSPGLAGTHQETQYF | TGTGCCAGCAGCCCCGGACTAGCGGGGACCCACCAAGAGACCCAGTACTTC
NA | TRBJ2-7 | TRBV13 | once | CASSFETGQGEQYF | TGTGCCAGCAGCTTCGAGACGGGCCAGGGAGAGCAGTACTTC
TRBD1 | TRBJ2-7 | TRBV6-1 | NA | CASKTGGQPTYEQYF | TGTGCCAGCAAAACTGGGGGACAGCCTACCTACGAGCAGTACTTC
NA | TRBJ1-4 | TRBV7-2 | NA | CASSLGSTRSNEKLFF | TGTGCCAGCAGCTTAGGCTCCACGCGGTCCAATGAAAAACTGTTTTTT
TRBD2 | TRBJ2-7 | TRBV28 | NA | CASRFGLAGVYEQYF | TGTGCCAGCAGATTTGGCCTAGCGGGAGTATACGAGCAGTACTTC
NA | TRBJ2-1 | TRBV4-1 | once | CASSQAYSPNNEQFF | TGCGCCAGCAGCCAAGCATACTCGCCGAACAATGAGCAGTTCTTC
NA | TRBJ2-2 | TRBV5-1 | NA | CASSLEGGPGLGGTGELFF | TGCGCCAGCAGCTTGGAAGGAGGGCCAGGTCTGGGTGGCACCGGGGAGCTGTTTTTT
NA | TRBJ2-3 | TRBV7-9 | once | CASSVYRDNTDTQYF | TGTGCCAGCAGCGTATACAGGGATAACACAGATACGCAGTATTTT
TRBD1 | TRBJ1-1 | TRBV15 | NA | CATSIRQGSTEAFF | TGTGCCACCAGCATACGACAGGGGAGCACTGAAGCTTTCTTT
NA | TRBJ1-3 | TRBV9 | NA | CASSVGTDLSGNTIYF | TGTGCCAGCAGCGTAGGGACTGATCTCTCTGGAAACACCATATATTTT
TRBD1 | TRBJ2-7 | TRBV6-1 | NA | CASRIQGAHEQYF | TGTGCCAGCAGAATACAGGGGGCCCACGAGCAGTACTTC